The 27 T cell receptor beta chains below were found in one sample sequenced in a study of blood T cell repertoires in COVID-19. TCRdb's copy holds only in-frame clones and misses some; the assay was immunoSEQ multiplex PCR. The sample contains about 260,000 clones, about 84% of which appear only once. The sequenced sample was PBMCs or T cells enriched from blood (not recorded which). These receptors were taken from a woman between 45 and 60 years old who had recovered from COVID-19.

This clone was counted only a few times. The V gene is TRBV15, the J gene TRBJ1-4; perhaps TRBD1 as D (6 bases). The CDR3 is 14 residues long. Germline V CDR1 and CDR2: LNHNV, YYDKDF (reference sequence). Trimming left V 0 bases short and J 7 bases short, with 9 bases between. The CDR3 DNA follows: TGTGCCACCAGCAGAGAGGGGGCCGCTGAAAAACTGTTTTTT. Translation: CATSREGAAEKLFF.

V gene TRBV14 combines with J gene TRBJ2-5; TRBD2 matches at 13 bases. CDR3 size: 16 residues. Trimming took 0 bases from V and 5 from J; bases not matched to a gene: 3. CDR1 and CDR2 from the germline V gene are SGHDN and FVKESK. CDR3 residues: CASSQDQTSGRETQYF. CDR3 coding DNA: TGTGCCAGCAGCCAAGACCAGACTAGCGGGAGGGAGACCCAGTACTTC.

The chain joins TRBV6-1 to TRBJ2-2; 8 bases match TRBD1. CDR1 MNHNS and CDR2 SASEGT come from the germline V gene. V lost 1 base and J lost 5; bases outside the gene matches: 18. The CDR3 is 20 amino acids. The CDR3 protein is CASSEVGYLWAGGDTGELFF. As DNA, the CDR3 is TGTGCCAGCAGTGAAGTCGGGTATTTGTGGGCAGGGGGCGATACCGGGGAGCTGTTTTTT.

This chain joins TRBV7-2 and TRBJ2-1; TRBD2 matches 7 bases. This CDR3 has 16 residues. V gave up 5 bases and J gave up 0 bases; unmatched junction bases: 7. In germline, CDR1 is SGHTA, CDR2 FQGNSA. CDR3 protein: CASSGVGGSSYNEQFF. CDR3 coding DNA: TGTGCCAGCAGCGGGGTGGGCGGGAGCTCCTACAATGAGCAGTTCTTC.

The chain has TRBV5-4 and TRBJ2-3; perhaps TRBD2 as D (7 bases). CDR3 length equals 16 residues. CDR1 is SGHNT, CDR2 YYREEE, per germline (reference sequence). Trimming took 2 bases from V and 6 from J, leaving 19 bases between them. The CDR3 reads CASSFGGGVNVDTQYF. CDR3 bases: TGTGCCAGCAGCTTCGGAGGGGGGGTTAACGTCGATACGCAGTATTTT.

DNA of the CDR3: TGCGCCAGCAGCCAAGGGGACACAACCTCTGGAAACACCATATATTTT. Its translation is CASSQGDTTSGNTIYF. The V and J genes are TRBV5-1 and TRBJ1-3, with D tentatively TRBD1 (6 bases). The V end lost 4 bases, the J end lost 0 bases, and 14 bases lay between the germline ends. The germline gives CDR1 SGHRS, CDR2 YFSETQ. The CDR3 has 16 amino acids.

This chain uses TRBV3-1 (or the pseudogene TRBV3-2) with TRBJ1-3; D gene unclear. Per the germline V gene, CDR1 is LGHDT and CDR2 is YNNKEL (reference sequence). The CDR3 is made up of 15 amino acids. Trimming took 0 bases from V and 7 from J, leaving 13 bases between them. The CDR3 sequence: CASSQDHGGGNTIYF. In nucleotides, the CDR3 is TGTGCCAGCAGCCAAGATCACGGAGGAGGGAACACCATATATTTT.

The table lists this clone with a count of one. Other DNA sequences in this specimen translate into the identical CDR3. For the CDR3, the DNA is TGTGCCAGCAGCGTAGGAGGGGGGGAAGGACAGCCCCAGCATTTT. This gives the protein CASSVGGGEGQPQHF. The chain employs TRBV9 and TRBJ1-5; D is possibly TRBD1 (6 bases). The CDR3 is made up of 15 amino acids. Germline CDR1 and CDR2: SGDLS and YYNGEE. With 0 bases removed from V and 7 bases from J, the gap between germline ends came to 14 bases.

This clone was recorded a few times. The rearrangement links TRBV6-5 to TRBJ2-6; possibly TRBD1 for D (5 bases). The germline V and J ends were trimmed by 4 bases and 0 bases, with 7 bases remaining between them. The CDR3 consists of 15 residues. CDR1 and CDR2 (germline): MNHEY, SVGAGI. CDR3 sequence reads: CASSSQASGANVLTF. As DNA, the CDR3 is TGTGCCAGCAGTTCACAGGCCTCTGGGGCCAACGTCCTGACTTTC.

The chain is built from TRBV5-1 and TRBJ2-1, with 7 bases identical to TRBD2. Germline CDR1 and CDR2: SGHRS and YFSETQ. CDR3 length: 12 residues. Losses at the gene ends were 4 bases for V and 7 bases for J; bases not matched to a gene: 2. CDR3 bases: TGCGCCAGCAGCCGGGGAGGGAATGAGCAGTTCTTC. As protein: CASSRGGNEQFF.

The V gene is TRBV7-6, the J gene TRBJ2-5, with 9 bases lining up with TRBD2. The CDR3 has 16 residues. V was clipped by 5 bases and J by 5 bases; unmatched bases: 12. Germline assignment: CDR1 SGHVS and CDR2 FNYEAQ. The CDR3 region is CASSTAGLAGPETQYF. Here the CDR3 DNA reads TGTGCCAGCAGCACCGCAGGGCTAGCGGGACCGGAGACCCAGTACTTC.

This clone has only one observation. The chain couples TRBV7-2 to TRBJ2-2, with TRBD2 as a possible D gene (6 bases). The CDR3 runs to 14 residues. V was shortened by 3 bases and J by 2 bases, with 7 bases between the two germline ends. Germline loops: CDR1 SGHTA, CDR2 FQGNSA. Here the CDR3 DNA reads TGTGCCAGCAGCTTGGGACTTAACACCGGGGAGCTGTTTTTT. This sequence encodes CASSLGLNTGELFF.

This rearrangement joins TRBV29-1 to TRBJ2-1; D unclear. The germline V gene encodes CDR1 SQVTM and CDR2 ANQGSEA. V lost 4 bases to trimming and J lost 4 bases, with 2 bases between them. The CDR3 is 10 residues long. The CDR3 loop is CSVAYNEQFF. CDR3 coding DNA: TGCAGCGTTGCATACAATGAGCAGTTCTTC.

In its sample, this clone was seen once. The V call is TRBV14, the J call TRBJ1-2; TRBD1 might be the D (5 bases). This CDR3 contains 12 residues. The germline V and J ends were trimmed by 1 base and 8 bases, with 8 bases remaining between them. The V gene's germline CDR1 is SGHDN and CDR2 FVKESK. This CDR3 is CASSQVQGGYTF. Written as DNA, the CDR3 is TGTGCCAGCAGCCAAGTTCAGGGAGGCTACACCTTC.

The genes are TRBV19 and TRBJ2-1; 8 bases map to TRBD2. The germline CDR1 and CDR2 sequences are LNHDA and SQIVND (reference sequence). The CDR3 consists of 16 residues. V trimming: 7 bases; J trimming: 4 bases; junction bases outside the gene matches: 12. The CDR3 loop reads CASTSRGSGGYNEQFF. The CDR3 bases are TGTGCCAGTACCAGCCGTGGGAGCGGGGGATACAATGAGCAGTTCTTC.

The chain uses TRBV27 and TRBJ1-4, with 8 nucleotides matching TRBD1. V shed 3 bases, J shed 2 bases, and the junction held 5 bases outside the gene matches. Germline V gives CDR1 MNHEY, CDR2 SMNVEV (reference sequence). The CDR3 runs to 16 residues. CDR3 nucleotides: TGTGCCAGCAGTTTGAACAGGGGGGGGACTAATGAAAAACTGTTTTTT. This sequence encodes CASSLNRGGTNEKLFF.

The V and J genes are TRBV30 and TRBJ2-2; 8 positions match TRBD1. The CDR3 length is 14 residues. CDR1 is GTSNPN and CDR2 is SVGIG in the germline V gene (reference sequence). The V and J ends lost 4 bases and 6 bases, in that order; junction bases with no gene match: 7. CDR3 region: CAWTRQGLSGELFF. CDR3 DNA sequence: TGTGCCTGGACCCGACAGGGGCTGTCCGGGGAGCTGTTTTTT.

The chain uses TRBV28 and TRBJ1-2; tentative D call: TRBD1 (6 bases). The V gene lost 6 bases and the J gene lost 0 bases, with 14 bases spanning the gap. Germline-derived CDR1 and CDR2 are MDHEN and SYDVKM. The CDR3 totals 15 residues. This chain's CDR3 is CASRPRGSPNYGYTF. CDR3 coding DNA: TGTGCCAGCAGGCCTAGGGGGAGTCCTAACTATGGCTACACCTTC.

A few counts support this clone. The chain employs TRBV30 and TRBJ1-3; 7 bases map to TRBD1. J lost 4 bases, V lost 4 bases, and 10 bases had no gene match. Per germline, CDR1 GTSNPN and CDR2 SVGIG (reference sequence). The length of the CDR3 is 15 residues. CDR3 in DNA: TGTGCCTGGACAACAGGGGACCTGAGGGGAAACACCATATATTTT. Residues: CAWTTGDLRGNTIYF. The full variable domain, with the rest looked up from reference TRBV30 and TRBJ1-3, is SQTIHQWPATLVQPVGSPLSLECTVEGTSNPNLYWYRQAAGRGLQLLFYSVGIGQISSEVPQNLSASRPQDRQFILSSKKLLLSDSGFYLCAWTTGDLRGNTIYFGEGSWLTVV.

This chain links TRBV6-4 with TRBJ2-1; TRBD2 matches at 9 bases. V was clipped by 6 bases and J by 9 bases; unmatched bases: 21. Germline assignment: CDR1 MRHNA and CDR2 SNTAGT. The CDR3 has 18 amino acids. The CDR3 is CASRCRLPGTSITSEQFF. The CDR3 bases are TGTGCCAGCAGATGCCGACTACCCGGGACTAGCATCACGAGTGAGCAGTTCTTC.

The CDR3 DNA reads as TGTGCCAGCAGAAGGACTCGGAACAATGCCTACAATGAGCAGTTCTTC. Its protein is CASRRTRNNAYNEQFF. The chain recombines TRBV2 with TRBJ2-1; D may be TRBD2 (5 bases). The germline V gene encodes CDR1 SNHLY and CDR2 FYNNEI. V was trimmed by 6 bases and J by 2 bases, leaving 17 bases between them. This CDR3 has 16 amino acids.

Here the CDR3 DNA reads TGTGCCAGCAGCACCCGGGCGGGGGTGTTAATCACCGGGGAGCTGTTTTTT. It encodes CASSTRAGVLITGELFF. This sequence joins TRBV7-2 and TRBJ2-2; 7 bases align to TRBD2. V was pared by 5 bases and J by 4 bases, with 13 bases of the junction left unmatched. Germline CDR1 SGHTA, CDR2 FQGNSA. There are 17 residues in the CDR3. The whole variable domain, filled in from reference TRBV7-2 and TRBJ2-2, reads GAGVSQSPSNKVTEKGKDVELRCDPISGHTALYWYRQSLGQGLEFLIYFQGNSAPDKSGLPSDRFSAERTGGSVSTLTIQRTQQEDSAVYLCASSTRAGVLITGELFFGEGSRLTVL.

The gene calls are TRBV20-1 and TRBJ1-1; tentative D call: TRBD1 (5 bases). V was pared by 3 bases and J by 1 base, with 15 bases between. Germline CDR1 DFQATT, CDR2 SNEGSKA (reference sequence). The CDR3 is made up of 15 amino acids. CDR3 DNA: TGCAGTGCTAGTGGGGGAGCGGGGTCGAACACTGAAGCTTTCTTT. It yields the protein CSASGGAGSNTEAFF.

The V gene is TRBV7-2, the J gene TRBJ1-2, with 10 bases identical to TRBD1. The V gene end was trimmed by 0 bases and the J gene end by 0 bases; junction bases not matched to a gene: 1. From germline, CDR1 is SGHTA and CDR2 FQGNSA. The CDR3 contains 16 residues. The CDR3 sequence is CASSLAGTGANYGYTF. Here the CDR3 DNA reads TGTGCCAGCAGCTTAGCCGGGACAGGGGCTAACTATGGCTACACCTTC.

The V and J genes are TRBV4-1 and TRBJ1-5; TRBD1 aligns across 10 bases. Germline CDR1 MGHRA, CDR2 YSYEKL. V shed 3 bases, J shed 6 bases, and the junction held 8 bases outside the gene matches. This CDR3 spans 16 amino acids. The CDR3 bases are TGCGCCAGCAGCCAGCAAGGGACAGGGGTTAGTCAGCCCCAGCATTTT. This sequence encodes CASSQQGTGVSQPQHF.

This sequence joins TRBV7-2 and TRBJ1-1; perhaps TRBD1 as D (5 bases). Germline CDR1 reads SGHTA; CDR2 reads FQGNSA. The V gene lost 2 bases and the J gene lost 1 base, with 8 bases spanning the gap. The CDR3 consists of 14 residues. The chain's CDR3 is CASSLYGQNTEAFF. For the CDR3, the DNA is TGTGCCAGCAGCTTATATGGACAGAACACTGAAGCTTTCTTT.

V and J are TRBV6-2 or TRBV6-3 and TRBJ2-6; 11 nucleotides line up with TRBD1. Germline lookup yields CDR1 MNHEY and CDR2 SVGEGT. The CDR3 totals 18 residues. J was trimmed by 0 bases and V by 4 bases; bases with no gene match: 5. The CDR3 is CASSSPGQGGSGANVLTF. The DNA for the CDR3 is TGTGCCAGCAGTTCTCCGGGACAGGGGGGCTCTGGGGCCAACGTCCTGACTTTC.